The next 2 T cell receptor beta chains were all read from a single sample in a study of post-analysis software for immune sequencing data. No antigen is known for these receptors. Unique molecular identifiers had been added to the TCR beta cDNA libraries. Via MiXCR, TCRdb re-called the PCR reads, giving one row per CDR3 protein. The table shows about 800,000 distinct CDR3 sequences, with roughly 29% occurring only once. Study findings and constraints: Patients showed TRBV5-6, TRBV5-1 and TRBV20-1 among several TRBV segments more frequent than in controls.

Sequencing was carried out using blood. The receptors come from a girl under 18 with multiple sclerosis.

This clonotype was observed a few times. The chain recombines TRBV12-3 or TRBV12-4 with TRBJ2-7; TRBD1 agrees at 11 bases. Trimming at V came to 4 bases and at J to 0 bases, leaving 2 bases not matched to a gene. This CDR3 has 15 residues. The CDR3 spells CASSWGTGGSYEQYF. The CDR3, as DNA: TGTGCCAGCAGTTGGGGGACAGGGGGCTCCTACGAGCAGTACTTC.

Only a few counts were recorded for this clonotype. The chain carries TRBV5-1 and TRBJ2-1, with D unclear. The CDR3 length is 15 residues. In germline, CDR1 is SGHRS, CDR2 YFSETQ. Trimming removed 0 bases from V and 2 bases from J, with 9 bases in between. Written as DNA, the CDR3 is TGCGCCAGCAGCTTGGAGAGGCTAGCCTACAATGAGCAGTTCTTC. As protein: CASSLERLAYNEQFF.